The clone carrying this T cell receptor beta chain was observed a handful of times. Its antigen is as yet unknown. Repertoires were generated with immunoSEQ multiplex PCR, while TCRdb's copy carries only in-frame clones and drops some. The sample shows some 130,000 clones, approximately 83% of them seen only once. This specimen belongs to a study of T cell responses to AZD1222 COVID-19 vaccine. Findings of the study overall: After two AZD1222 doses, spike-specific TCR breadth and depth rose versus day 0. Nearly half of spike-specific TCRs reportedly go after variant regions that carry no mutations. AZD1222 recipients seropositive at baseline numbered only five or six.

Germline loops: CDR1 SNHLY, CDR2 FYNNEI. This CDR3 comprises 15 residues. The V and J ends lost 8 bases and 2 bases respectively, with 13 bases between them. This receptor was identified in an adult in good health. This specimen consisted of peripheral blood, obtained on day 0 of AZD1222 vaccination. This chain joins TRBV2 and TRBJ1-6; D is uncertain. The CDR3 is CASGSALTYNSPLHF. Written as DNA, the CDR3 is TGTGCCAGCGGGTCGGCCTTAACCTATAATTCACCCCTCCACTTT.